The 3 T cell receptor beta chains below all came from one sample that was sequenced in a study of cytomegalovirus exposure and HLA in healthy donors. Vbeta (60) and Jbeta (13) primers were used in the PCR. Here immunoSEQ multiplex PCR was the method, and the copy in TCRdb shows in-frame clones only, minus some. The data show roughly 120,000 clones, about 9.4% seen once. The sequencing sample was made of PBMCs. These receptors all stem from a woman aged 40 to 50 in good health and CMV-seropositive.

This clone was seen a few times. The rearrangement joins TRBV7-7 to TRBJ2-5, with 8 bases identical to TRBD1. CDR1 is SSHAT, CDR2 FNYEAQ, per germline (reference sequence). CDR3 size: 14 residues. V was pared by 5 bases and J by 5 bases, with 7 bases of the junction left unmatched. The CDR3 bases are TGTGCCAGCAGCCAGACAGGGGTCGGCGAGACCCAGTACTTC. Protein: CASSQTGVGETQYF.

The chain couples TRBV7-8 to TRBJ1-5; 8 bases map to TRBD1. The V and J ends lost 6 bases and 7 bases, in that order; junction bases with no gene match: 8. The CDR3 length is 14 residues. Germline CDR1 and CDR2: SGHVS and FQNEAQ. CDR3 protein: CASSWTGRIQPQHF. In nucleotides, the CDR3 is TGTGCCAGCAGTTGGACAGGGAGAATCCAGCCCCAGCATTTT.

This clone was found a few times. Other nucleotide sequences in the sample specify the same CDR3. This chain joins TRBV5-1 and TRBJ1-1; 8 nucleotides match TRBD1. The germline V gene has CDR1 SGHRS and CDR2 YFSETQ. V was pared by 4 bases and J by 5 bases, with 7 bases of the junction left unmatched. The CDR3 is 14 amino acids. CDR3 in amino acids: CASSPGTGTTEAFF. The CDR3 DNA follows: TGCGCCAGCAGCCCCGGGACAGGTACTACTGAAGCTTTCTTT.